This T cell receptor beta chain was captured in a study of cytomegalovirus exposure and HLA in healthy donors. CDR3 length equals 17 residues. Germline values: CDR1 SGDLS, CDR2 YYNGEE. Unmatched junction bases numbered 11, after V lost 3 bases and J lost 3 bases. Notes on the study in general: Association with HLA alleles at 0.05 false discovery rate was found for roughly 17,000 TCR beta sequences in a later analysis.

Comments on this clone: Its matching antigen is unknown.

This PCR relied on a set of 60 Vbeta primers and 13 Jbeta primers. Data came from immunoSEQ multiplex PCR; TCRdb stores just in-frame clones and leaves some out. The table lists roughly 150,000 clones, around 67% of them singletons. The rearrangement uses TRBV9 and TRBJ2-2; 7 bases are shared with TRBD1. The sequenced material came from PBMCs. The TCR comes from a woman aged 18-29 years in good health and CMV-seronegative. The CDR3 spells CASSDESGQRYTGELFF. The CDR3 DNA reads TGTGCCAGCAGCGACGAGTCGGGACAGAGGTACACCGGGGAGCTGTTTTTT. Drawing the rest from reference TRBV9 and TRBJ2-2, the complete variable domain is DSGVTQTPKHLITATGQRVTLRCSPRSGDLSVYWYQQSLDQGLQFLIQYYNGEERAKGNILERFSAQQFPDLHSELNLSSLELGDSALYFCASSDESGQRYTGELFFGEGSRLTVL.